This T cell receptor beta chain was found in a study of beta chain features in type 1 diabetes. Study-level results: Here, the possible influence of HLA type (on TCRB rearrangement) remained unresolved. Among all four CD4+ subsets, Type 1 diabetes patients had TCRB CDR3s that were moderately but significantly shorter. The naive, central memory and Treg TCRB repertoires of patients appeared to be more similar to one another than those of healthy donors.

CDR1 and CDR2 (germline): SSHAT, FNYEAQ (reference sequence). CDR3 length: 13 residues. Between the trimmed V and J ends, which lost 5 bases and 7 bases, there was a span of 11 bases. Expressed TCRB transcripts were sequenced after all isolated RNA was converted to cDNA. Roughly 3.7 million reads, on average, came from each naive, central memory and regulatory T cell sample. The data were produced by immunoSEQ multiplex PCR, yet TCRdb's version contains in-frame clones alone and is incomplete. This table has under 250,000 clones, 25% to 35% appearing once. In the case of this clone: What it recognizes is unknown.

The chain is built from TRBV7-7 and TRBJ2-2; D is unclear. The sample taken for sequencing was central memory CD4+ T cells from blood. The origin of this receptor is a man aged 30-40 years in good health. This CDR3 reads CASSPVMNGELFF. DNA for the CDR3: TGTGCCAGCAGCCCCGTCATGAACGGGGAGCTGTTTTTT.